These 30 T cell receptor beta chains originate from one sample sequenced in a study of T-cell memory formation after mild COVID-19. TCRdb ran MiXCR on the 5' RACE reads and lists one entry per CDR3 protein. Of about 130,000 distinct CDR3 sequences listed, roughly 15% were seen once; the top ten hold around 13%. Sequencing input: PBMCs or a T cell subset sorted from them (not recorded which). Receptors were obtained from an adult woman who had mild COVID-19 (a few samples of this study predate the infection). Cell type and time point are not known.

This sequence joins TRBV20-1 and TRBJ1-1; D is possibly TRBD1 (5 bases). This CDR3 is built from 16 residues. CDR1 is DFQATT, CDR2 SNEGSKA, per germline (reference sequence). V shed 2 bases and J shed 5 bases, with 21 bases lying between them. Here the CDR3 reads CSARRWTRGEVTEAFF. For the CDR3, the DNA is TGCAGTGCTAGACGTTGGACAAGGGGCGAGGTGACTGAAGCTTTCTTT.

This clonotype showed up just a few times. This rearrangement joins TRBV10-2 to TRBJ2-7; 9 bases agree with TRBD1. The CDR3 length is 14 residues. Germline V gives CDR1 WSHSY, CDR2 SAAADI. With V trimmed by 4 bases and J by 6 bases, 7 bases remained unmatched. In DNA, the CDR3 is TGCGCCAGCAGTGTAGACAGGGGGGTTTTCGAGCAGTACTTC. Translated, it gives CASSVDRGVFEQYF.

This clonotype turned up a few times. The chain uses TRBV10-3 and TRBJ2-1; possible D gene TRBD2, 6 bases. The V end was cut by 9 bases, the J end by 8 bases, with 17 bases between. The CDR3 has 13 residues. The germline V gene encodes CDR1 ENHRY and CDR2 SYGVKD. The CDR3, as DNA: TGTGCCATTGCGGGACCCCCTGGCCATGAGCAGTTCTTC. It yields the protein CAIAGPPGHEQFF.

The J gene is TRBJ1-1, the V gene TRBV5-4, with D uncertain. There are 13 residues in the CDR3. Germline values: CDR1 SGHNT, CDR2 YYREEE (reference sequence). The V gene lost 3 bases and the J gene lost 1 base, with 7 bases spanning the gap. The CDR3 here is CASSSDGNTEAFF. Here the CDR3 DNA reads TGTGCCAGCAGCTCGGACGGGAACACTGAAGCTTTCTTT.

The DNA of the CDR3 is TGCGCCAGCAGCTTGGGAGGGGCCAGCTCCTATAATTCACCCCTCCACTTT. It translates to CASSLGGASSYNSPLHF. The chain is built from TRBV5-1 and TRBJ1-6; TRBD1 might be the D (5 bases). The length of the CDR3 is 17 residues. Germline V gene sequence: CDR1 SGHRS, CDR2 YFSETQ. The ends were cut back, 0 bases at V and 0 bases at J, with 10 bases in the middle.

The V and J genes are TRBV6-2 or TRBV6-3 and TRBJ2-1; D not certain. V was clipped by 6 bases and J by 3 bases, with 15 bases between them. Per germline, CDR1 MNHEY and CDR2 SVGEGT. The CDR3 extends over 15 amino acids. CDR3 coding DNA: TGTGCCAGCAGGGCCGCTTACCGCCTCTACAATGAGCAGTTCTTC. It codes for CASRAAYRLYNEQFF.

V gene TRBV20-1 combines with J gene TRBJ1-6; D gene ambiguous. The germline V gene has CDR1 DFQATT and CDR2 SNEGSKA (reference sequence). CDR3 size: 16 residues. V shed 2 bases and J shed 5 bases, with 16 bases lying between them. The CDR3 loop is CSARPPNRRDNSPLHF. The CDR3 coding sequence is TGCAGTGCTAGACCCCCAAACAGACGCGATAATTCACCCCTCCACTTT.

This clonotype has a handful of counts. The rearrangement links TRBV7-9 to TRBJ1-1; no reliable D call. Germline CDR1 reads SEHNR; CDR2 reads FQNEAQ (reference sequence). CDR3 length: 12 amino acids. The V end was cut by 3 bases, the J end by 2 bases, with 4 bases between. The CDR3 protein is CASSFGNTEAFF. CDR3 sequence (DNA): TGTGCCAGCAGCTTTGGTAACACTGAAGCTTTCTTT.

The chain is built from TRBV29-1 and TRBJ2-1, with D possibly TRBD2 on 5 matching bases. The germline gives CDR1 SQVTM, CDR2 ANQGSEA. V shed 4 bases and J shed 3 bases, with 10 bases lying between them. The CDR3 is 13 amino acids. DNA of the CDR3: TGCAGCGTTGTAGGGAGAGGCTACAATGAGCAGTTCTTC. Protein: CSVVGRGYNEQFF.

This chain joins TRBV12-3 or TRBV12-4 and TRBJ1-2; TRBD1 is a possible D gene (6 bases). The CDR3 has 12 amino acids. The V end was cut by 4 bases, the J end by 7 bases, with 10 bases between. As DNA, the CDR3 is TGTGCCAGCAGTTCGAGGGGGACTGGCTACACCTTC. As protein: CASSSRGTGYTF.

The chain recombines TRBV24-1 with TRBJ2-3; unclear D gene. Germline V gene lookup returns CDR1 KGHDR and CDR2 SFDVKD. CDR3 length equals 12 residues. V gave up 6 bases and J gave up 3 bases, with 6 bases separating them. CDR3 DNA: TGTGCCACCAGTCTAGGAACAGATACGCAGTATTTT. It yields the protein CATSLGTDTQYF.

This clonotype was recorded many times. The J gene is TRBJ2-5, the V gene TRBV10-3, with D perhaps matching TRBD1 (6 bases). The germline CDR1 and CDR2 sequences are ENHRY and SYGVKD. V was trimmed by 5 bases and J by 0 bases, leaving 10 bases between them. The CDR3 extends over 14 amino acids. The CDR3 coding sequence is TGTGCCATCAGTCGAAGACAGGACCAAGAGACCCAGTACTTC. It translates to CAISRRQDQETQYF.

The chain's CDR3 is CASSLAGASYETQYF. Here the CDR3 DNA reads TGTGCCAGCAGCTTAGCGGGGGCCTCTTACGAGACCCAGTACTTC. V and J are TRBV7-2 and TRBJ2-5; maybe TRBD1 (6 bases). Per the germline V gene, CDR1 is SGHTA and CDR2 is FQGNSA. This CDR3 has 15 amino acids. Between the trimmed V and J ends, which lost 0 bases and 5 bases, there was a span of 13 bases.

This clonotype showed up just a few times. The rearrangement uses TRBV2 and TRBJ2-5; the D gene is possibly TRBD2 (5 bases). The CDR3 has 13 amino acids. With 3 bases removed from V and 0 bases from J, the gap between germline ends came to 5 bases. Germline CDR1 is SNHLY and CDR2 is FYNNEI. The CDR3 here is CASSEDYQETQYF. In DNA form, the CDR3 reads TGTGCCAGCAGTGAGGACTACCAAGAGACCCAGTACTTC. Full variable domain (remainder filled in from reference TRBV2 and TRBJ2-5): EPEVTQTPSHQVTQMGQEVILRCVPISNHLYFYWYRQILGQKVEFLVSFYNNEISEKSEIFDDQFSVERPDGSNFTLKIRSTKLEDSAMYFCASSEDYQETQYFGPGTRLLVL.

This clonotype was observed a handful of times. This chain joins TRBV7-4 and TRBJ1-4; possibly TRBD1 for D (6 bases). This CDR3 has 15 residues. Germline CDR1 reads SGHVT; CDR2 reads SQSDAQ. The ends were cut back, 3 bases at V and 5 bases at J, with 13 bases in the middle. The CDR3 nucleotides read TGTGCCAGCAGCTTCATACAGGGACCGAATGAAAAACTGTTTTTT. Amino acids: CASSFIQGPNEKLFF.

V is TRBV4-3 and J is TRBJ2-3; 8 nucleotides align to TRBD2. Germline V CDR1 and CDR2: LGHNA, YSLEER. The J segment lost 2 bases and the V segment lost 2 bases, leaving 21 bases of the junction unmatched. The CDR3 has 21 residues. CDR3: CASSQRTLAGGRGLTTDTQYF. The CDR3 DNA reads as TGCGCCAGCAGCCAAAGAACTCTAGCGGGCGGAAGGGGACTAACCACAGATACGCAGTATTTT.

This chain uses TRBV12-3 or TRBV12-4 with TRBJ2-1; D not resolved. V was trimmed by 3 bases and J by 5 bases, leaving 5 bases between them. This CDR3 has 12 residues. The chain's CDR3 is CASSFYDNEQFF. In DNA form, the CDR3 reads TGTGCCAGCAGTTTCTATGACAATGAGCAGTTCTTC.

This clonotype appeared many times. V and J are TRBV12-3 or TRBV12-4 and TRBJ2-1, with 7 bases matching TRBD2. J lost 10 bases, V lost 5 bases, and 5 bases had no gene match. The CDR3 has 12 amino acids. As DNA, the CDR3 is TGTGCCAGCAGTCCCGGGACTAAAGAGCAGTTCTTC. Translated, it gives CASSPGTKEQFF.

The V call is TRBV7-6, the J call TRBJ1-5, with no clear D. The V end lost 0 bases, the J end lost 5 bases, and 5 bases lay between the germline ends. The CDR3 extends over 13 amino acids. Germline assignment: CDR1 SGHVS and CDR2 FNYEAQ. CDR3: CASSLARDQPQHF. CDR3 bases: TGTGCCAGCAGCTTAGCAAGGGATCAGCCCCAGCATTTT.

The rearrangement joins TRBV5-1 to TRBJ2-3; D is possibly TRBD1 (5 bases). The CDR3 is made up of 14 amino acids. Per germline, CDR1 SGHRS and CDR2 YFSETQ. V lost 6 bases to trimming and J lost 5 bases, with 16 bases between them. CDR3 sequence: CASKGWASEDTQYF. The DNA for the CDR3 is TGCGCCAGCAAGGGGTGGGCTAGTGAAGATACGCAGTATTTT.

This clonotype was found a few times. This chain uses TRBV5-1 with TRBJ2-1; D unclear. This CDR3 contains 14 residues. The germline V and J ends were trimmed by 0 bases and 1 base, with 5 bases remaining between them. Germline CDR1 is SGHRS and CDR2 is YFSETQ. The CDR3 coding sequence is TGCGCCAGCAGCTTGGGGGCGTCCTACAATGAGCAGTTCTTC. This encodes CASSLGASYNEQFF.

This clonotype was found a few times. The rearrangement joins TRBV7-6 to TRBJ1-1, with a possible D match to TRBD1 (5 bases). The V gene's germline CDR1 is SGHVS and CDR2 FNYEAQ. This CDR3 contains 14 residues. V dropped 5 bases and J dropped 1 base, with 11 bases sitting between them. The CDR3 sequence: CASSPGVRNTEAFF. CDR3 in DNA: TGTGCCAGCAGCCCGGGGGTAAGGAACACTGAAGCTTTCTTT. Looking up the rest from reference TRBV7-6 and TRBJ1-1 gives the full variable domain: GAGVSQSPRYKVTKRGQDVALRCDPISGHVSLYWYRQALGQGPEFLTYFNYEAQQDKSGLPNDRFSAERPEGSISTLTIQRTEQRDSAMYRCASSPGVRNTEAFFGQGTRLTVV.

The V call is TRBV6-5, the J call TRBJ2-7; D ambiguous. In germline, CDR1 is MNHEY, CDR2 SVGAGI. Trimming shortened V by 3 bases and J by 0 bases, and 9 bases separated the two germline ends. The CDR3 is 14 amino acids. The DNA for the CDR3 is TGTGCCAGCAGTTATTTCGGTCCCTCCTACGAGCAGTACTTC. Translated, it gives CASSYFGPSYEQYF.

This chain uses TRBV15 with TRBJ1-5; D may be TRBD1 (5 bases). The germline V and J ends were trimmed by 0 bases and 4 bases, with 10 bases remaining between them. CDR3 length: 15 residues. In germline, CDR1 is LNHNV, CDR2 YYDKDF (reference sequence). The CDR3 DNA is TGTGCCACCAGCAGAGATGGAGGGGCAAATCAGCCCCAGCATTTT. This encodes CATSRDGGANQPQHF.

As for this clonotype: One junction end disagrees with the germline gene, perhaps due to a read error. The chain has TRBV7-2 and TRBJ2-3; D gene unclear. The CDR3 sequence is 17 residues long. CDR1 is SGHTA, CDR2 FQGNSA, per germline. In nucleotides, the CDR3 is TGTGCCAGCAGGTTAGCCGCCAGTGGGATTGGCACAGATACGCAGTATTTT. Protein: CASRLAASGIGTDTQYF. The full variable domain, completed using reference TRBV7-2 and TRBJ2-3, is GAGVSQSPSNKVTEKGKDVELRCDPISGHTALYWYRQSLGQGLEFLIYFQGNSAPDKSGLPSDRFSAERTGGSVSTLTIQRTQQEDSAVYLCASRLAASGIGTDTQYFGPGTRLTVL.

This clonotype was detected only a few times. CDR3: CSVEESTGAPEAFF. CDR3 DNA sequence: TGCAGCGTTGAAGAATCCACAGGTGCCCCTGAAGCTTTCTTT. The rearrangement links TRBV29-1 to TRBJ1-1, with D possibly matching TRBD1 (5 bases). Germline V CDR1 and CDR2: SQVTM, ANQGSEA. The CDR3 is 14 residues long. The ends were cut back, 0 bases at V and 6 bases at J, with 14 bases in the middle.

The J gene is TRBJ2-1, the V gene TRBV29-1, with TRBD2 matching over 14 bases. Germline V gives CDR1 SQVTM, CDR2 ANQGSEA. CDR3 size: 19 residues. J lost 0 bases, V lost 2 bases, and 9 bases had no gene match. CDR3 nucleotides: TGCAGCGTTGAAATCGGACTAGCGGGAGGCCCTAGCTCCTACAATGAGCAGTTCTTC. Its translation is CSVEIGLAGGPSSYNEQFF.

CDR3 DNA: TGTGCCAGCAGCCGACTGGACAGTCGGGGTTCACCCCTCCACTTT. It is translated as CASSRLDSRGSPLHF. This sequence joins TRBV7-8 and TRBJ1-6, with D possibly TRBD1 on 6 matching bases. The V gene's germline CDR1 is SGHVS and CDR2 FQNEAQ. The CDR3 runs to 15 residues. The V gene lost 5 bases and the J gene lost 9 bases, with 17 bases spanning the gap.

This clonotype was seen more than once but under ten times. The rearrangement links TRBV12-3 or TRBV12-4 to TRBJ2-2; the match to TRBD1 covers 7 bases. Trimming at V came to 8 bases and at J to 0 bases, leaving 3 bases not matched to a gene. The CDR3 covers 14 residues. In DNA form, the CDR3 reads TGTGCCAGCTCAGACAGGGCGAACACCGGGGAGCTGTTTTTT. This encodes CASSDRANTGELFF.

The chain recombines TRBV6-2 or TRBV6-3 with TRBJ2-1, with D maybe TRBD1 (5 bases). Trimming left V 3 bases short and J 7 bases short, with 10 bases between. Germline V lookup: CDR1 MNHEY, CDR2 SVGEGT. There are 13 residues in the CDR3. CDR3 sequence (DNA): TGTGCCAGCAGTTATGGGGCCCCGAATGAGCAGTTCTTC. Translation: CASSYGAPNEQFF.